The TCR beta chain under discussion was sequenced for a study of blood T cell repertoires in COVID-19. This clone was seen only once. Generated by immunoSEQ multiplex PCR, the TCRdb table keeps only in-frame clones and is missing some. The sample records fewer than 350,000 clones, 88% being singletons. The length of the CDR3 is 15 residues. Germline CDR1 and CDR2: MNHEY and SVGAGI. The ends were cut back, 4 bases at V and 0 bases at J, with 13 bases in the middle. The clonotype originates from a man between 18 and 29 years old with active or convalescent COVID-19. The V and J genes are TRBV6-5 and TRBJ2-7, with a tentative D call TRBD2 (7 bases). The source material was peripheral blood. The CDR3 protein is CASSSTGGYSYEQYF. The DNA of the CDR3 is TGTGCCAGCAGTTCGACGGGGGGCTACTCCTACGAGCAGTACTTC.